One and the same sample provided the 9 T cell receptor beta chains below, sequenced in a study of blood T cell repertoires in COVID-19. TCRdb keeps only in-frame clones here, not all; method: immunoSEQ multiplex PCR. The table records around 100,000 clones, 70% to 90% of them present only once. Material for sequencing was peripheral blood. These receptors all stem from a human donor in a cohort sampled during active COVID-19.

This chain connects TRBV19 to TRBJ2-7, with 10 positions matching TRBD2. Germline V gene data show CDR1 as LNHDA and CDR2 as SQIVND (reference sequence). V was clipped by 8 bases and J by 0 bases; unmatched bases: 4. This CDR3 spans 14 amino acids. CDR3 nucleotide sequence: TGTGCCAGTCGTAGCGGGGGGAGCTCCTACGAGCAGTACTTC. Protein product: CASRSGGSSYEQYF.

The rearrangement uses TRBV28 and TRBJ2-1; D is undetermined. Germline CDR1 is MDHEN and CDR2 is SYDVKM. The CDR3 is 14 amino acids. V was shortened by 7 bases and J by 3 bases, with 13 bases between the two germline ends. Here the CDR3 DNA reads TGTGCCAGCATCTCCCACGGCGGCTACAATGAGCAGTTCTTC. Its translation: CASISHGGYNEQFF.

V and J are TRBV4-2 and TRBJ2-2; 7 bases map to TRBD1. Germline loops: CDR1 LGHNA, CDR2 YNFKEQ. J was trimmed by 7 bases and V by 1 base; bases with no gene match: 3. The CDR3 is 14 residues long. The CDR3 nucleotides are TGTGCCAGCAGCCAAGCCGGACAGGACGGGGAGCTGTTTTTT. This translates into CASSQAGQDGELFF.

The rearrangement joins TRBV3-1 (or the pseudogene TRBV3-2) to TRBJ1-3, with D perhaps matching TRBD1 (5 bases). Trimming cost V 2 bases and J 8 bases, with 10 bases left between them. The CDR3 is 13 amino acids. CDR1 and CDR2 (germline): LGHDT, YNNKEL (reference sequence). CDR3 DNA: TGTGCCAGCAGCCAACGGGGGAGGGACACCATATATTTT. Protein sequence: CASSQRGRDTIYF.

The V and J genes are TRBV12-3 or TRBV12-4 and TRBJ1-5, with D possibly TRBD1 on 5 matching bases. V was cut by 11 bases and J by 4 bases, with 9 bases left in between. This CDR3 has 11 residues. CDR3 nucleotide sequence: TGTGCCGGAGGGGTGAATCAGCCCCAGCATTTT. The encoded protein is CAGGVNQPQHF.

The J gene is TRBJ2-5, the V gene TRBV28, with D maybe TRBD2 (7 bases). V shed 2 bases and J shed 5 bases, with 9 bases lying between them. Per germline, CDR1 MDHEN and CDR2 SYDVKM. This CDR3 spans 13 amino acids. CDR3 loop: CASSLRGGETQYF. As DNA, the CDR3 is TGTGCCAGCAGTTTAAGGGGGGGGGAGACCCAGTACTTC.

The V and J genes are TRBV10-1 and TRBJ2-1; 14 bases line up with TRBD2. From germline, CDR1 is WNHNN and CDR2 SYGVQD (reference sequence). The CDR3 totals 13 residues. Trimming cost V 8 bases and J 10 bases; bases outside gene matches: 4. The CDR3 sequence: CASGLAGGGEQFF. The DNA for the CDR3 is TGCGCCAGCGGACTAGCGGGAGGTGGAGAGCAGTTCTTC.

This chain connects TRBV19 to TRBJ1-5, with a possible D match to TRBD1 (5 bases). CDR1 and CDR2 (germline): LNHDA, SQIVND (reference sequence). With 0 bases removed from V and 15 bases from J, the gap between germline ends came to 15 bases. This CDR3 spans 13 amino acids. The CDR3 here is CASSIDPGTLRHF. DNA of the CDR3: TGTGCCAGTAGTATAGATCCGGGGACTCTGAGGCATTTT. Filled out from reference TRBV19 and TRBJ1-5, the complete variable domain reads DGGITQSPKYLFRKEGQNVTLSCEQNLNHDAMYWYRQDPGQGLRLIYYSQIVNDFQKGDIAEGYSVSREKKESFPLTVTSAQKNPTAFYLCASSIDPGTLRHFGDGTRLSIL.

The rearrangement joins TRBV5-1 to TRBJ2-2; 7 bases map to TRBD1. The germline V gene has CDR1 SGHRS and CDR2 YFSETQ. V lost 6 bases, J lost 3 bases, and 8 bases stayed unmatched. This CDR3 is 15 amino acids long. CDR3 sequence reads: CASTQTGVDTGELFF. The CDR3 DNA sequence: TGCGCCAGCACCCAAACAGGGGTGGACACCGGGGAGCTGTTTTTT.